The sequence of this TCR beta chain was determined in a study of patients and donors after allogeneic stem cell transplantation. TCRdb analysed the RT-PCR reads with MiXCR anew, one entry per CDR3 protein. The data hold about 410,000 distinct CDR3 sequences, with 16% observed a single time. From germline, CDR1 is SGHVS and CDR2 FNYEAQ. V was trimmed by 3 bases and J by 10 bases, leaving 14 bases between them. The CDR3 covers 13 residues. The origin of this receptor is a human donor who was either an allogeneic HSCT recipient or a stem cell or donor lymphocyte infusion donor (not recorded which). It is not recorded whose cells these are; they may come from a transplant donor. The rearrangement uses TRBV7-6 and TRBJ2-3; D is unclear. Sequencing was carried out using blood, either unsorted or a sorted T cell fraction (not recorded which). This CDR3 reads CASSFGSQVAQYF. In DNA form, the CDR3 reads TGTGCCAGCAGCTTTGGTAGTCAGGTCGCGCAGTATTTT.